This T cell receptor beta chain was sequenced during a study of blood T cell repertoires in COVID-19 (TCRdb year 2020). Background on the whole study: The collaborator samples originated in the United States, Italy and Spain and spanned the acute and convalescent phases of COVID-19. The material from the prospective study consisted of cDNA or gDNA derived from T cells, B-cell-depleted T cells, or PBMCs. The dataset comprised deeply sampled blood TCRbeta repertoires from subjects exposed to, actively infected with, or recovered from COVID-19. The repertoires were released in a freely available public database meant as a resource for research on the immune response to SARS-CoV-2. The samples were drawn from the first 160 participants of the ongoing ImmuneRACE study and from some 1,300 subjects provided by 6 global collaborators. Sample metadata almost always included a de-identified subject ID, COVID-19 status, age in years and sex. HLA class I and class II types, where available, came from metadata supplied by the sample provider rather than from assay-based typing. General findings and caveats noted by the study authors: Clinical and demographic metadata were provided uncurated, with the amount varying by source and participant.

TCRbeta CDR3 regions were amplified from genomic DNA by means of the immunoSEQ Assay, a bias-controlled multiplex PCR. In the source study's methods: Nucleated cell counts per sample were estimated from amplification of reference gene primers within the assay. To quantify the absolute abundance of each unique TCRbeta CDR3 rearrangement, sequence reads were collapsed and filtered. Productive Simpson clonality was computed per sample as the square root of Simpson's diversity index over productive rearrangements. The table comes from immuneACCESS by way of TCRdb, which keeps in-frame sequences with V and J called. Part of the clones is missing from these tables; in studies checked, under half for an unresolved V gene and the rest for unknown reasons. That table gives V, J and clone size, and the DNA gave D and trimming. Within this sample are 650,000 to 800,000 clones, with 85% to 90% of them counted one time only. Of the sample, about 0.24% falls within the top ten clones.

On this clone: Its antigen is unknown. No quality values exist for individual bases; no much larger clone is one base distant.

In the germline V gene (reference sequence), CDR1 corresponds to DFQATT and CDR2 to SNEGSKA. V is trimmed back by 3 bases and J by 7 bases, and the junction contains 15 bases that no gene match accounts for. The CDR3 starts with the cysteine, ends with the phenylalanine, and has 15 residues. Only the CDR3 region is kept as DNA, spanning 45 bases read in frame from base 1. Whole blood was collected in K2EDTA tubes by collaborating institutions according to the institutions' own protocols. For TCRbeta analysis, collaborators shipped samples in one of three forms: frozen whole blood, isolated PBMCs, or DNA extracted from either of those sample types.

The sequenced sample was peripheral blood. This receptor was taken from a young woman with acute or convalescent COVID-19. The sequence joins TRBV20-1 to TRBJ2-7; TRBD1 matches 7 bases in the middle. The CDR3 protein sequence reads: CSASPSLGQSGEQYF. In nucleotides, the sequence is TGCAGTGCTAGTCCCTCTTTGGGACAGTCGGGTGAGCAGTACTTC.